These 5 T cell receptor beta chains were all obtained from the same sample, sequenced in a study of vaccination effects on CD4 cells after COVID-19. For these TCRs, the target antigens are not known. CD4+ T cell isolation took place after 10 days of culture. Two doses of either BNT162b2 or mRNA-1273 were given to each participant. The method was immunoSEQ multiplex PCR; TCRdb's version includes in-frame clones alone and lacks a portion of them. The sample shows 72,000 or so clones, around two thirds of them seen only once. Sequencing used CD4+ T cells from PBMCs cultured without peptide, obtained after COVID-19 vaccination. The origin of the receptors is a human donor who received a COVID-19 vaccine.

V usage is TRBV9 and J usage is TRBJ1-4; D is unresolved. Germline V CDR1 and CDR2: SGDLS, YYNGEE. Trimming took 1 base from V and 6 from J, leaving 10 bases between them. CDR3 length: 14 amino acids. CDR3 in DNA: TGTGCCAGCAGCGTACCGGGCCCAGATGAAAAACTGTTTTTT. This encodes CASSVPGPDEKLFF.

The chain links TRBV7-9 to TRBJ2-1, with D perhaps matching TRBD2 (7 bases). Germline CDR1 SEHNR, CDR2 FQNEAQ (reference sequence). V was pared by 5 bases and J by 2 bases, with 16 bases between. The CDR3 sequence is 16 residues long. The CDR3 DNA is TGTGCCAGCAGCCGCGGGGCGGGGGCCCCCTACAATGAGCAGTTCTTC. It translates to CASSRGAGAPYNEQFF.

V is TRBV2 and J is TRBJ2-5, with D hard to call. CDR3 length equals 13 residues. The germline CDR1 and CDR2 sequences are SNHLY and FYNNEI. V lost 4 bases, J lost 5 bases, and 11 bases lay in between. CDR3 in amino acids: CASSAYQEETQYF. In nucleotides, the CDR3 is TGTGCCAGCAGTGCTTACCAGGAGGAGACCCAGTACTTC.

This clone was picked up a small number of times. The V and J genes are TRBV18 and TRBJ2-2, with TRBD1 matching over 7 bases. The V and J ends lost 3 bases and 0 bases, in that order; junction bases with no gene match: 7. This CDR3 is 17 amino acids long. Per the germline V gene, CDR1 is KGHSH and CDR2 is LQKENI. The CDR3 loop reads CASSPNARGPNTGELFF. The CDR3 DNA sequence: TGTGCCAGCTCACCCAATGCGAGGGGGCCGAACACCGGGGAGCTGTTTTTT.

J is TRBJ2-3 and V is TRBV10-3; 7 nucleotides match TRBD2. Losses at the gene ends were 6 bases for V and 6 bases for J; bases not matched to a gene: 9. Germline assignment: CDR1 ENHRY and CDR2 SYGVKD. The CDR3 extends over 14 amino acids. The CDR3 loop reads CAIRGDYRADTQYF. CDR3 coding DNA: TGTGCCATCAGGGGGGACTATAGGGCGGATACGCAGTATTTT.